This T cell receptor (beta chain) emerged from a study of CD8 T cells in ankylosing spondylitis. General study results and limits: CD8+ by phenotype, disease-linked clones were relatively rare in peripheral blood. Characteristic, it appeared, of ankylosing spondylitis blood was a TCR beta motif of roughly 8 highly homologous variants. Clones linked to disease were reported to show significant enrichment in matched ankylosing spondylitis synovial fluid.

TCRdb reprocessed the 5' RACE reads with MiXCR, giving one entry per CDR3 protein. The sample has roughly 100,000 distinct CDR3 sequences, almost 8.5% seen once; the top ten hold roughly 9.9%. A word on this clonotype: Its specificity is unknown.

This CDR3 contains 15 residues. CDR1 and CDR2 from the germline V gene are SGHTA and FQGNSA. V shed 6 bases, J shed 1 base, and the junction held 6 bases outside the gene matches. The clonotype was recovered from a male donor with ankylosing spondylitis or in good health (not recorded which). Sequenced sample: blood, either unsorted or a sorted T cell fraction (not recorded which). The rearrangement links TRBV7-2 to TRBJ2-7; 10 bases align to TRBD1. The CDR3 bases are TGTGCCAGCAGGTTCCGGGACAGGGGATCCTACGAGCAGTACTTC. Protein product: CASRFRDRGSYEQYF.